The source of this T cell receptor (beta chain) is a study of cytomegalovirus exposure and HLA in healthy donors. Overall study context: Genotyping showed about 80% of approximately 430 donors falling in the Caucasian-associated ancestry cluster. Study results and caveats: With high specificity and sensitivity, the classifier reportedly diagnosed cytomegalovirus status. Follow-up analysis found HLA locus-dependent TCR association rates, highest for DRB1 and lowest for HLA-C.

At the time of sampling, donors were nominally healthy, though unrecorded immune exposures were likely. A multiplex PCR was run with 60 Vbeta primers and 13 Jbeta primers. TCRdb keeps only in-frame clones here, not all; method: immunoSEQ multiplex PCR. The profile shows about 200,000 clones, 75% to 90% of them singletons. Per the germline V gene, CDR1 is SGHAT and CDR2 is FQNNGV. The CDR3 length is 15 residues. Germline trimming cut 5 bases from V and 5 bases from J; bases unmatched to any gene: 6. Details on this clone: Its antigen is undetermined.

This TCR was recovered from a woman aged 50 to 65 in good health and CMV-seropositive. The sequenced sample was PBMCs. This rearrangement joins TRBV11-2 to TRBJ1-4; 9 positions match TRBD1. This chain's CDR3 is CASSAVTGGNEKLFF. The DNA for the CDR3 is TGTGCCAGCAGCGCCGTGACAGGGGGGAATGAAAAACTGTTTTTT.